Presented here are 4 T cell receptor beta chains from one specimen sequenced in a study of blood T cell repertoires in COVID-19. Only in-frame clones appear in the TCRdb table, and some are missing; sequencing was by immunoSEQ multiplex PCR. The sample has about 250,000 clones, around 90% seen once. Material for sequencing was peripheral blood. The receptors were sampled from a man aged 18 to 29 with active or convalescent COVID-19.

The chain recombines TRBV5-1 with TRBJ2-5, with a tentative D call TRBD2 (6 bases). The CDR3 contains 14 residues. Germline CDR1 reads SGHRS; CDR2 reads YFSETQ. The ends were cut back, 0 bases at V and 4 bases at J, with 10 bases in the middle. CDR3: CASSLAEGGETQYF. CDR3 bases: TGCGCCAGCAGCTTGGCGGAGGGAGGAGAGACCCAGTACTTC.

The J gene is TRBJ1-1, the V gene TRBV2, with D hard to call. Trimming removed 4 bases at V and 0 bases at J, with 12 bases between. This CDR3 contains 15 residues. Germline V gene data show CDR1 as SNHLY and CDR2 as FYNNEI. The CDR3 here is CASSGQITLNTEAFF. CDR3 coding DNA: TGTGCCAGCAGTGGGCAGATAACCTTGAACACTGAAGCTTTCTTT. The complete variable domain, with remaining parts taken from reference TRBV2 and TRBJ1-1, reads EPEVTQTPSHQVTQMGQEVILRCVPISNHLYFYWYRQILGQKVEFLVSFYNNEISEKSEIFDDQFSVERPDGSNFTLKIRSTKLEDSAMYFCASSGQITLNTEAFFGQGTRLTVV.

This clone was recorded a few times. The CDR3 DNA sequence: TGTGCCAGCAGCCCGCCCGGGACTAGTATCCCCGGCGAGCAGTACTTC. Translating gives CASSPPGTSIPGEQYF. The chain carries TRBV7-9 and TRBJ2-7; TRBD2 matches at 8 bases. Losses at the gene ends were 5 bases for V and 6 bases for J; bases not matched to a gene: 15. This CDR3 contains 16 residues. CDR1 is SEHNR and CDR2 is FQNEAQ in the germline V gene (reference sequence).

The chain is built from TRBV29-1 and TRBJ1-3, with 9 bases lining up with TRBD1. Losses at the gene ends were 5 bases for V and 1 base for J; bases not matched to a gene: 9. Germline-derived CDR1 and CDR2 are SQVTM and ANQGSEA. The CDR3 has 16 amino acids. CDR3 protein: CSVQTGTGTSGNTIYF. The CDR3 DNA is TGCAGCGTTCAAACGGGGACAGGGACATCTGGAAACACCATATATTTT.